A few counts support the clone carrying this T cell receptor beta chain. Its target is not known. The CDR3 is 14 residues long. From germline, CDR1 is MNHNS and CDR2 SASEGT. V lost 0 bases to trimming and J lost 2 bases, with 6 bases between them. The data stem from a study of CD8 T cells in ankylosing spondylitis. Study observations and caveats: In synovial fluid and blood from reactive arthritis, some motif variants were previously reported. Significantly higher representation of disease-linked clones was reported for matched ankylosing spondylitis synovial fluid. Ankylosing spondylitis blood appeared to be characterized by a TCR beta motif of several highly homologous variants.

Using quantitative 5'-RACE with molecular barcodes, the authors made TCR beta libraries. From the 5' RACE reads, TCRdb called clonotypes with MiXCR, one entry per CDR3 protein. Among about 500,000 distinct CDR3 sequences listed, roughly 13% were seen once. The sequence came from a male donor with ankylosing spondylitis. Sequencing was carried out using blood, either unsorted or a sorted T cell fraction (not recorded which). The chain has TRBV6-1 and TRBJ2-3; D gene unclear. The CDR3 loop reads CASSEAGNTDTQYF. As DNA, the CDR3 is TGTGCCAGCAGTGAAGCGGGGAACACAGATACGCAGTATTTT.